A selection of T cell receptor beta chains follows, all from one sample in a study of T cells in Graves' hyperthyroidism and ophthalmopathy. MiXCR was run by TCRdb on the multiplex PCR reads, yielding one entry per CDR3 protein. The table shows hundreds of thousands of distinct CDR3 sequences, with 15% to 17% occurring only once. The specimen sequenced was blood. These TCRs come from a woman under 30 with Graves' hyperthyroidism that later progressed to Graves' ophthalmopathy. Each CDR3 is given with its conserved first and last residue. D genes are given only for firm matches. Rows may omit the clone size; those that give it use once, few, many or a size class.

D gene	clone size	V gene	J gene	CDR3 DNA	CDR3 protein
.	many	TRBV7-2	TRBJ1-2	TGTGCCAGCAGCTTAGGTAGGGGATCGAGTGACTATGGCTACACCTTC	CASSLGRGSSDYGYTF
TRBD2	many	TRBV7-2	TRBJ2-7	TGTGCCAGCAGCCCACTAGCGGGGAGCTCCTACGAGCAGTACTTC	CASSPLAGSSYEQYF
TRBD2	many	TRBV7-2	TRBJ2-1	TGTGCCAGCAGCCCGCAGCTAGCGGGAGGTCACAATGAGCAGTTCTTC	CASSPQLAGGHNEQFF
.	many	TRBV28	TRBJ1-1	TGTGCCAGCAGTGGCCCAGGTTACACTGAAGCTTTCTTT	CASSGPGYTEAFF
.	many	TRBV5-1	TRBJ1-6	TGCGCCAGCCGCCCCGATTTCGGGGGCAGGTCACCCCTCCACTTT	CASRPDFGGRSPLHF
.	many	TRBV5-1	TRBJ2-1	TGCGCCAGCAGCTTGGACGGCTACAATGAGCAGTTCTTC	CASSLDGYNEQFF
TRBD1	.	TRBV5-1	TRBJ2-2	TGCGCCAGCAGCTTGGGGGGACAGACGAACACCGGGGAGCTGTTTTTT	CASSLGGQTNTGELFF
.	many	TRBV9	TRBJ2-2	TGTGCCAGCAGCGTAGATTCCCCGAACACCGGGGAGCTGTTTTTT	CASSVDSPNTGELFF
TRBD2	many	TRBV27	TRBJ2-7	TGTGCCAGTGGCGCCGCTGGGAGGGGATCAGACGAGCAGTACTTC	CASGAAGRGSDEQYF
.	.	TRBV20-1	TRBJ2-7	TGCAGTGCTAGAGATCATACATCTGTCCCCTACGAGCAGTACTTC	CSARDHTSVPYEQYF
.	many	TRBV12-3/TRBV12-4	TRBJ1-2	TGTGCCAGCAGTCCGGGGCTTTCCTATGGCTACACCTTC	CASSPGLSYGYTF